Below, 5 T cell receptor beta chains from the same sample are listed, as sequenced in a study of radiotherapy plus CTLA-4 blockade in lung cancer. Using immunoSEQ multiplex PCR, the repertoire was profiled, and TCRdb retains in-frame clones only, with some absent. Of approximately 73,000 clones listed, around 87% were seen once; the top ten hold 35% to 45%. Sample: peripheral blood, taken from a patient treated with radiotherapy plus ipilimumab. Every receptor here comes from a human donor with non-small cell lung cancer that progressed on radiotherapy plus ipilimumab.

The V gene is TRBV4-1, the J gene TRBJ2-3; 10 nucleotides align to TRBD2. V shed 4 bases and J 4 bases; nucleotides not matched to a gene: 5. The CDR3 is 15 amino acids. Germline CDR1 reads MGHRA; CDR2 reads YSYEKL. The chain's CDR3 is CASSRVAGGPDTQYF. CDR3 DNA: TGCGCCAGCAGCCGAGTAGCGGGAGGACCAGATACGCAGTATTTT.

The gene calls are TRBV5-6 and TRBJ1-1; D gene unclear. Germline assignment: CDR1 SGHDT and CDR2 YYEEEE. V was trimmed by 2 bases and J by 0 bases, leaving 5 bases between them. This CDR3 region has 13 residues. CDR3 sequence reads: CASSFLLNTEAFF. The CDR3 DNA sequence: TGTGCCAGCAGCTTCCTCCTGAACACTGAAGCTTTCTTT.

This clone has more than one count but fewer than ten. The V and J genes are TRBV19 and TRBJ2-7, with 7 nucleotides matching TRBD1. V was pared by 10 bases and J by 7 bases, with 13 bases of the junction left unmatched. Germline V lookup: CDR1 LNHDA, CDR2 SQIVND (reference sequence). The CDR3 is made up of 13 amino acids. The CDR3 DNA follows: TGTGCCACGGAGACAGGGCGGATTGGGGAGCAGTACGTC. It is translated as CATETGRIGEQYV.

The chain carries TRBV28 and TRBJ1-4; D remains ambiguous. The CDR3 runs to 12 residues. Trimming cost V 7 bases and J 5 bases, with 8 bases left between them. The germline CDR1 and CDR2 sequences are MDHEN and SYDVKM. The CDR3 DNA is TGTGCCAGCACGGGCGTAAATGAAAAACTGTTTTTT. It translates to CASTGVNEKLFF.

The genes are TRBV30 and TRBJ1-1; D call uncertain. CDR3 length: 14 amino acids. The V end was cut by 0 bases, the J end by 4 bases, with 12 bases between. The V gene's germline CDR1 is GTSNPN and CDR2 SVGIG (reference sequence). CDR3 DNA sequence: TGTGCCTGGAGTGTACAAGCCGGGATCACTGAAGCTTTCTTT. It encodes CAWSVQAGITEAFF. Together with reference TRBV30 and TRBJ1-1, the CDR3 gives the full variable domain: SQTIHQWPATLVQPVGSPLSLECTVEGTSNPNLYWYRQAAGRGLQLLFYSVGIGQISSEVPQNLSASRPQDRQFILSSKKLLLSDSGFYLCAWSVQAGITEAFFGQGTRLTVV.